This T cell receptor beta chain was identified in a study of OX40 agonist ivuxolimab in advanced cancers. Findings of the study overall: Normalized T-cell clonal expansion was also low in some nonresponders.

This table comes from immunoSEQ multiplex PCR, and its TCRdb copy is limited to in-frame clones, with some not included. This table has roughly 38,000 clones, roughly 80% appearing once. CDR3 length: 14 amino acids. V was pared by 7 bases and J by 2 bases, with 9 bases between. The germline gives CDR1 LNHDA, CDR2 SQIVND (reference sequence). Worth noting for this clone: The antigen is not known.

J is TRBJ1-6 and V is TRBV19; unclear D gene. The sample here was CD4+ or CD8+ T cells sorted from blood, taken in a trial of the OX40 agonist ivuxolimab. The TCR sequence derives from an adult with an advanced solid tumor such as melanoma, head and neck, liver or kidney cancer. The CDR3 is CASTKEAYNSPLHF. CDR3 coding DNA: TGTGCCAGTACGAAGGAGGCCTATAATTCACCCCTCCACTTT.